This T cell receptor beta chain was observed in a study of T cell responses to AZD1222 COVID-19 vaccine (dated by TCRdb to the early 2020s). General notes on the study: Because spike-specific TCR depth and breadth did not differ between the two schedules, AZD1222 recipients who got a second dose at roughly 4 weeks were pooled with those who got a second dose at roughly 12 weeks. Trial participants were enrolled by age into 18-55, 56-69 and 70-plus year subgroups, with 148, 28 and 57 TCR-sequenced participants respectively. A total of 240 or so trial participants underwent TCR sequencing, of whom approximately 200 had received two doses of AZD1222 and roughly 26 had received two doses of the MenACWY control vaccine.

General study outcomes and caveats: Conclusions about previously exposed vaccinees are limited because only six or seven AZD1222 recipients were SARS-CoV-2 seropositive at baseline. After two AZD1222 doses, both the breadth and the depth of spike-specific TCRs were significantly higher than at day 0 and than in MenACWY recipients. No day 14 peak-response samples were available, so repertoires were characterized only after the peak T cell response. The 56-69-year group was small, and its depth increase did not reach significance, likely because of low power. Reportedly, almost half of the unique spike-specific TCRs recognized epitopes lying outside the regions that are mutated in the B.1.351 and B.1.1.7 variants. The whole spike protein was spanned by vaccine-associated CD4 TCRs, and dominant responses were seen in regions 160-218 and 743-854. Participants were mostly white British and included more females than males, and it was suggested by the authors that clonal diversity may have been underestimated.

The CDR3 contains 15 residues, cysteine and phenylalanine counted. Only the CDR3 part of the read is kept: 45 bases, read in frame from the first base. CDR1 is given as SGHDT and CDR2 as YYEEEE, both from the germline V gene. V is trimmed back by 0 bases and J by 4 bases, and the junction contains 3 bases that no gene match accounts for. The CDR3 regions of human TCRbeta chains were analyzed by immunosequencing. Regarding the original processing steps: TCRs in the repertoires were matched against a reference library of SARS-CoV-2-specific TCRs that had been generated with the MIRA antigen-specificity platform. Breadth was defined as the fraction of unique TCRs that were SARS-CoV-2-associated, and depth was defined as the fraction of total T cells that were SARS-CoV-2-associated. Using the MIRA data, each spike-specific TCR was mapped to the spike region that the TCR reacts to and placed in a CD4 or CD8 class. Log10-transformed breadth and depth values were compared by one-way ANOVA with Sidak's multiple comparisons tests. TCRdb provides this immuneACCESS table in a form limited to in-frame rearrangements. Some clones are lacking; in checked studies, under half of them reflect an unresolved V gene, and why the rest are absent is not known. V, J and clone size were drawn from that table, and D and trimming were deduced from the DNA. For this sample the table gives 130,000 to 150,000 clones, of which about 90% were detected only once. 5% of the sample belongs to the ten largest clones.

The sample's time point label, decoded: baseline before first vaccination. Vaccinee samples came from UK trials COV001 and COV002, including a single-blind randomized controlled phase 2/3 trial of AZD1222 (ChAdOx1 nCoV-19) in healthy adults. For TCRbeta chain sequencing, PBMC samples from trial participants were taken at day 0 and at day 28 after the second dose. On this clone itself: This receptor's antigen is unknown. Base-call qualities are not available, and no considerably larger clone is one nucleotide away.

In this chain, TRBV5-6 is recombined with TRBJ2-7, and 11 junction bases match TRBD2. This specimen was peripheral blood, taken on day 0 of AZD1222 vaccination. The TCR comes from an adult in good health. CDR3 reads: CASSLGGTSGYEQYF. The DNA sequence is TGTGCCAGCAGCTTGGGCGGGACTAGCGGTTACGAGCAGTACTTC. Here the CDR3 is joined to the reference TRBV5-6 and TRBJ2-7 genes, and the full variable domain is: DAGVTQSPTHLIKTRGQQVTLRCSPKSGHDTVSWYQQALGQGPQFIFQYYEEEERQRGNFPDRFSGHQFPNYSSELNVNALLLGDSALYLCASSLGGTSGYEQYFGPGTRLTVT.